The entry that follows covers one T cell receptor beta chain sequence. Many counts were recorded for this clonotype. Its antigen is not yet known. Base qualities are missing; no much larger clone stands one base away. For repertoire sequencing, the TCR beta CDR3 regions were amplified from RNA transcripts. The first round of RT-PCR was done with HTBI primers and the Qiagen OneStep RT-PCR kit, and was followed by a second round of multiplex PCR, then size selection and purification. Libraries were sequenced on an Illumina HiSeq2000 using paired-end 100 bp reads. The paper's processing steps were these. SOAPnuke was used to process the reads, removing any read that contained adapters or uncalled bases, had a mean Phred below 15, or lacked an exact match to the constant primer or identifier. COPE v1.2.5 was used to merge the high-quality paired reads. Each unique nucleotide sequence was treated as a clonotype, and MiTCR v1.1 was used to align the clonotypes to the IMGT TRB V, D and J references. Analysis was restricted to V-J combinations with a frequency above 0.0001, which covered roughly 99% of repertoires. A TCR clonal expansion and chaos score per V-J combination was defined as the ratio of F50 clonal expansion to chaos observed in the TCRdist matrix. Welch's t-statistics and random forest were used to reduce the features to about 14 V-J combinations, which were then used as input to a naive Bayes classifier. Thyroid-blood repertoire similarity was quantified with the Morisita-Horn index. The public reads were quality trimmed at Q25 with fastp and then assembled into clones with MiXCR by TCRdb, keeping productive beta chains. CDR3 protein sequences are deduplicated, and each keeps its most common genes and DNA. These V and J calls derive from TCRdb rather than the authors' analysis. The sample data list roughly 610,000 distinct CDR3 sequences, and 22% of these were observed just once. Of the sample, around 6.5% falls within the top ten clones.

The entry originates in a study of Graves' ophthalmopathy and Graves' hyperthyroidism listed by TCRdb under 2018. For the wider study: Peripheral blood was collected at initial diagnosis, prior to any treatment. A discovery set of about a hundred patients (roughly 43 ophthalmopathy, fewer than 60 stable hyperthyroidism) was enrolled to explore V-J signatures distinguishing ophthalmopathy from hyperthyroidism. In total, under 150 blood samples were TCR-sequenced: 40 to 45 ophthalmopathy, approximately 80 hyperthyroidism and some 17 hyperthyroidism-to-ophthalmopathy patients. For independent validation, a separate cohort was made up of 18 hyperthyroidism patients plus 17 patients who later progressed from hyperthyroidism to ophthalmopathy. In roughly six hyperthyroidism patients, the T-cell repertoires found in thyroid tissue were compared with those found in blood. The roughly 99 discovery patients were divided at random into training and test sets in a 7:3 ratio. Once sampling was done, hyperthyroidism patients were given methimazole at a starting dose of 30 mg daily, while ophthalmopathy patients were given high-dose intravenous methylprednisolone. TCR beta repertoire signatures were used to distinguish Graves' ophthalmopathy from Graves' hyperthyroidism and to predict progression to ophthalmopathy.

Study-wide conclusions, independent of this receptor: Most of the expanded thyroid clonotypes with a frequency above 0.001 were also detected in blood, and it was suggested that the thyroid immune response may be reflected by blood repertoires. No statistical method was used to set the sample size in advance, and the investigators knew which group each participant was assigned to. In validation, the model predicted ophthalmopathy progression with about 71% sensitivity and 72.22% specificity; fewer than 15 predicted patients were CT-confirmed with GO in a median of roughly 6.8 months. The 13-signature model separated ophthalmopathy from stable hyperthyroidism with roughly 89% sensitivity and approximately 81% specificity in cross-validation, and 80%/75% in the test set.

A patient counted as having stable hyperthyroidism if there was no progression to ophthalmopathy within 18 months of follow-up. Hyperthyroidism patients were newly diagnosed, were aged 18 to 65 years, and had a disease duration under 2 months. Anyone with other autoimmune diseases, uncontrolled infections, pregnancy or lactation was excluded from the study. Clinical symptoms, serum thyroxine, TRAb, thyroid ultrasound and orbital computed tomography were used for diagnosis. Ficoll-Paque density gradient centrifugation was used to isolate PBMCs from 8 to 10 ml of fresh peripheral blood. Total RNA was extracted using Trizol reagent, and RNA quality was checked on an Agilent 2100 Bioanalyzer. The junction shows trimming of 3 bases on V and 7 bases on J, plus 7 bases between the germline ends. Spanning cysteine to phenylalanine, the CDR3 consists of 13 amino acids. Just the 39-base CDR3 DNA is kept, in frame starting at base 1.

The chain is assembled from TRBV12-3 or TRBV12-4 and TRBJ1-6, with TRBD1 as a weak D call on 5 bases. Sequenced sample: peripheral blood. The clonotype was recovered from a woman aged 18-30 years with stable Graves' hyperthyroidism. Some clones in this sample may be carry-over from other donors' samples. Donor details come from another sample of the same person, matched by shared clones. Here is the DNA: TGTGCCAGCAGTTTGGGGCAGAATTCACCCCTCCACTTT. The encoded protein is CASSLGQNSPLHF.